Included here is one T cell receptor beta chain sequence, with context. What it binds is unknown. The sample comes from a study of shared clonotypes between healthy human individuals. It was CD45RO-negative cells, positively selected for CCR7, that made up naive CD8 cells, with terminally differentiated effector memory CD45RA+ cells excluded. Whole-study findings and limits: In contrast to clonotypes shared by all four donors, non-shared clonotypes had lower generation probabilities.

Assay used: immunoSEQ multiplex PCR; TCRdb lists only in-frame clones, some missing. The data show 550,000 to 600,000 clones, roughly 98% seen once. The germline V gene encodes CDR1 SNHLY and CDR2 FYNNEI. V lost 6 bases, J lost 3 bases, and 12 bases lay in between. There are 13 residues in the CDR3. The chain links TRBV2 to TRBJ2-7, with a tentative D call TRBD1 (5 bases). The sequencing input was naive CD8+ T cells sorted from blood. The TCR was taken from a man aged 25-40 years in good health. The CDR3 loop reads CASRGRENYEQYF. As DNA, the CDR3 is TGTGCCAGCAGGGGGCGTGAGAACTACGAGCAGTACTTC.